This is a list of T cell receptor beta chains from one sample in a study of tumor and adjacent non-tumor tissue in lung cancer. Using its own MiXCR run on the multiplex PCR reads, TCRdb lists one record per CDR3 protein. This table holds about 110,000 distinct CDR3 sequences, 60% to 80% found once. The material sequenced was distant non-tumor lung tissue. Every receptor here comes from a man aged 55-75 years with non-small cell lung cancer. CDR3s include the opening cysteine and the closing phenylalanine or tryptophan. Fields, in order: D gene, clone size, J gene, V gene, CDR3 protein, CDR3 DNA. A D gene is named only where the DNA matches it firmly. Size values are once, few and many counts, or a class for expanded clones, and some rows have none.

>.|once|TRBJ2-2|TRBV11-2
CASSLYTRTGELFF
TGTGCCAGCAGCTTATATACGCGGACCGGGGAGCTGTTTTTT
>TRBD1|.|TRBJ2-7|TRBV13
CASSRGTDANEQYF
TGTGCCAGCAGTCGAGGGACAGATGCTAATGAGCAGTACTTC
>.|.|TRBJ2-2|TRBV28
CASTSLGGSGTGELFF
TGTGCCAGCACTTCTCTTGGGGGGAGCGGGACCGGGGAGCTGTTTTTT
>TRBD1|.|TRBJ1-2|TRBV10-3
CATWTGNYSHTF
TGTGCCACCTGGACAGGGAACTATAGCCACACCTTC
>.|.|TRBJ2-3|TRBV6-5
CASSLLTGDADKQYF
TGTGCCAGCAGCCTTCTAACGGGAGACGCAGATAAGCAGTATTTT
>.|.|TRBJ2-5|TRBV7-9
CASSLALSREVQETQYF
TGTGCCAGCAGCTTAGCGCTTTCTAGGGAAGTCCAAGAGACCCAGTACTTC
>.|.|TRBJ2-7|TRBV4-1
CASSQDPSPPHYEQLF
TGCGCCAGCAGCCAAGACCCCTCCCCTCCACATTACGAGCAGCTCTTC
>.|many|TRBJ2-1|TRBV6-1
CASSPNTYNEQFF
TGTGCCAGCAGTCCAAACACCTACAATGAGCAGTTCTTC
>.|.|TRBJ2-7|TRBV6-2/TRBV6-3
CASSYMLGGSMTYEQYF
TGTGCCAGCAGTTACATGCTCGGGGGCTCGATGACCTACGAGCAGTACTTC
>.|many|TRBJ1-5|TRBV29-1
CSATTTGRGPQHF
TGCAGCGCAACTACAACAGGGCGGGGGCCCCAGCATTTT
>TRBD1|.|TRBJ1-2|TRBV2
CASCELGQQNYGYTF
TGTGCCAGCTGTGAACTGGGACAGCAAAACTATGGCTACACCTTC
>.|.|TRBJ1-3|TRBV29-1
CSVEGLGNTVHF
TGCAGCGTTGAAGGTTTAGGAAACACCGTACATTTT
>.|.|TRBJ2-7|TRBV11-3
CVSGLRVGRDEQYF
TGTGTCAGCGGCCTAAGAGTGGGTCGGGACGAGCAGTACTTC
>.|.|TRBJ1-1|TRBV6-5
CASSYLTGIAKNTEAFF
TGTGCCAGCAGTTACTTAACCGGGATAGCCAAGAACACTGAAGCTTTCTTT
>TRBD2|.|TRBJ2-7|TRBV2
CASRRPGTSGSSYEQYF
TGTGCCAGCAGAAGACCCGGGACTAGCGGGAGCTCCTACGAGCAGTACTTC
>TRBD2|.|TRBJ2-5|TRBV11-2
CASSPLASGSRESQYF
TGTGCCAGCAGTCCTCTGGCTAGCGGGAGTCGAGAGAGCCAGTACTTC
>.|.|TRBJ1-3|TRBV10-3
CVTISGNTIYF
TGTGTCACCATTTCTGGAAACACCATATATTTT
>TRBD2|.|TRBJ2-1|TRBV4-3
CASSQTNGRPSYNERFF
TGCGCCAGCAGCCAAACTAACGGGAGGCCCTCCTACAATGAGCGGTTCTTC
>.|.|TRBJ2-1|TRBV12-3/TRBV12-4
CASSRPSESF
TGTGCCTCTAGCAGACCATCGGAGTCCTTC
>TRBD2|many|TRBJ2-2|TRBV6-5
CASGLLAGGPGELFF
TGTGCCAGCGGGTTACTAGCGGGAGGGCCCGGGGAGCTGTTTTTT
>TRBD1|.|TRBJ2-7|TRBV11-1
CASSTAGQGHYEQYF
TGCGCTAGCAGCACCGCGGGACAGGGGCATTACGAGCAGTACTTC
>TRBD2|.|TRBJ2-1|TRBV23-1
CASSHPEAGLANNEQFF
TGCGCCAGCAGTCACCCCGAAGCGGGACTAGCAAACAATGAGCAGTTCTTC
>.|.|TRBJ2-2|TRBV6-4
CASSDYQNTGELFF
TGTGCCAGCAGTGATTATCAGAACACCGGGGAGCTGTTTTTT
>TRBD2|.|TRBJ2-5|TRBV4-2
CASSRQTSGGASETQYF
TGTGCCAGCAGCCGCCAAACTAGCGGGGGGGCGAGCGAGACCCAGTACTTC
>.|.|TRBJ1-1|TRBV11-1
CASSSPPRVEAFF
TGTGCCAGCAGCTCACCACCAAGGGTTGAAGCTTTCTTT
>.|.|TRBJ2-1|TRBV20-1
CSTPPGRASAYNEQFF
TGCAGTACTCCCCCAGGCCGGGCATCGGCTTACAATGAGCAGTTCTTC
>.|.|TRBJ2-1|TRBV5-6
CARSSRSPSSYNEQFF
TGTGCCAGAAGCTCCCGGTCCCCGAGCTCCTACAATGAGCAGTTCTTC
>.|once|TRBJ2-1|TRBV5-1
CASSLIGGASEQLF
TGCGCCAGCAGCTTGATTGGGGGGGCGAGTGAGCAGTTATTC
>.|.|TRBJ1-1|TRBV11-3
CAISLNTETFF
TGTGCCATCAGCCTGAACACTGAAACTTTCTTT
>.|.|TRBJ2-3|TRBV11-2
CASIPSTDTQYF
TGTGCCAGCATCCCTTCCACGGATACGCAGTATTTT
>TRBD1|.|TRBJ1-2|TRBV12-3/TRBV12-4
CASSLRTGQGIDTF
TGTGCCAGCAGCCTAAGGACGGGACAGGGGATAGACACCTTC
>TRBD1|.|TRBJ2-7|TRBV4-1
CASSLRQGVREQYF
TGCGCCAGCAGCCTTAGACAGGGGGTGAGGGAGCAGTACTTC
>.|many|TRBJ1-3|TRBV4-1
CASSRESSGNTIYF
TGCGCCAGCAGCCGAGAGAGCTCTGGAAACACCATATATTTT
>TRBD1|.|TRBJ1-5|TRBV2
CASSAGTGHQPQHF
TGTGCCAGCAGCGCAGGGACAGGGCATCAGCCCCAGCATTTT
>.|.|TRBJ1-2|TRBV5-1
CASSSTVAKYSYTF
TGCGCCAGTAGCTCGACAGTGGCCAAATATAGCTACACCTTC
>.|.|TRBJ2-1|TRBV6-2/TRBV6-3
CASSYFRVVEQFF
TGTGCCAGCAGTTACTTTCGGGTGGTTGAGCAATTCTTC